The rows below give T cell receptor beta chains drawn from one sample of a study of cytomegalovirus exposure and HLA in healthy donors. Assay used: immunoSEQ multiplex PCR; TCRdb lists only in-frame clones, some missing. The repertoire holds hundreds of thousands of clones, about four fifths seen once, with 2.5% to 3.5% in the top ten. Sequencing used PBMCs. All receptors derive from a man aged 25 to 40 in good health and CMV-seronegative. The CDR3 runs from the conserved cysteine through the conserved F or W. D genes are given only for firm matches. A clone size is listed for some rows: how often the clone was seen (once, few, many), or a class if it is expanded.

TRBD1,once,TRBJ2-7,TRBV11-3,TGTGCCAGCAGCTTCGGGACAGGGGTCTCCTACGAGCAGTACTTC,CASSFGTGVSYEQYF
NA,NA,TRBJ2-7,TRBV7-9,TGTTCCAGCAGCTTCTATGGTTACGAGCAGTACTTC,CSSSFYGYEQYF
TRBD2,NA,TRBJ2-5,TRBV5-5,TGTGCCAGCAGCTTGGGCGGGGGGCCGGAGACCCAGTACTTC,CASSLGGGPETQYF
TRBD2,NA,TRBJ2-3,TRBV7-2,TGTGCCAGCAGCTTAAAGGCTAGCGGGGGAGATACGCAGTATTTT,CASSLKASGGDTQYF
TRBD2,NA,TRBJ2-3,TRBV7-9,TGTGCCAGCAGCTTAATCGGCGGGGGGCGAAGCACAGATACGCAGTATTTT,CASSLIGGGRSTDTQYF
TRBD1,NA,TRBJ2-1,TRBV5-1,TGCGCCAGCAGCTTGGGGGACAGCTCCTACAATGAGCAGTTCTTC,CASSLGDSSYNEQFF
NA,NA,TRBJ2-7,TRBV7-8,TGTGCCAGCAGCTTAGACAGAACCACATTATTCTCCTACGAGCAGTACTTC,CASSLDRTTLFSYEQYF
TRBD1,NA,TRBJ1-3,TRBV9,TGTGCCAGCAGCGTAGGTATCAAACAGGGGGAACTTCTTCCCTCTGGAAACACCATATATTTT,CASSVGIKQGELLPSGNTIYF
TRBD1,NA,TRBJ1-2,TRBV5-1,TGCGCCAGCAGCGGGACAGGGGTCTATGGCTACACCTTC,CASSGTGVYGYTF
TRBD1,NA,TRBJ2-7,TRBV19,TGTGCCAGTAGTATGGGACAGGGTTACGAGCAGTACTTC,CASSMGQGYEQYF
TRBD1,NA,TRBJ1-4,TRBV25-1,TGTGCCAGCAGTGAGAACAGGGGAACGGGGGAAAAACTGTTTTTT,CASSENRGTGEKLFF
NA,NA,TRBJ2-2,TRBV5-1,TGCGCCAGCAGCCCGCAGGGGCCCGGGGAGCTGTTTTTT,CASSPQGPGELFF
NA,NA,TRBJ1-5,TRBV2,TGTGCCAGCAGTGGGATGGACTTTACTGCTCAGCCCCAGCATTTT,CASSGMDFTAQPQHF
TRBD1,NA,TRBJ1-1,TRBV5-1,TGCGCCAGCAGACAGGGGGGCACTGAAGCTTTCTTT,CASRQGGTEAFF
NA,NA,TRBJ2-3,TRBV6-5,TGTGCCAGCAGGCGACAGGAATTCACAGATACGCAGTATTTT,CASRRQEFTDTQYF
NA,NA,TRBJ2-5,TRBV29-1,TGCAGCGTCCGACAGGAACAAGAGACCCAGTACTTC,CSVRQEQETQYF
TRBD1,NA,TRBJ2-7,TRBV6-5,TGTGCCAGCAGTTACACGGACAGGGCATGGTACTTC,CASSYTDRAWYF
NA,NA,TRBJ1-3,TRBV7-8,TGTGCCAGCAGCCCGAGGTGGGAAGGGGTCTCTGGAAACACCATATATTTT,CASSPRWEGVSGNTIYF
TRBD1,NA,TRBJ1-4,TRBV2,TGTGCCAGCAGTGGTTGGACAGGGAATGAAAAACTGTTTTTT,CASSGWTGNEKLFF
TRBD1,NA,TRBJ2-1,TRBV7-9,TGTGCCAGCAGCTTGACAGGGGATGAGCAGTTCTTC,CASSLTGDEQFF
TRBD1,NA,TRBJ1-5,TRBV28,TGTGCCAGCAGTTCGGGACAGGGCAATCAGCCCCAGCATTTT,CASSSGQGNQPQHF
TRBD1,few,TRBJ2-7,TRBV27,TGTGCCAGCAGTTTGACAGGGTACGAGCAGTACTTC,CASSLTGYEQYF
NA,few,TRBJ2-7,TRBV5-4,TGTGCCAGCAGTCTCCGGGGTTACGAGCAGTACTTC,CASSLRGYEQYF
TRBD1,few,TRBJ2-7,TRBV4-1,TGCGCCAGCCAGAGAGACGACAGGGCAGAGCAGTACTTC,CASQRDDRAEQYF